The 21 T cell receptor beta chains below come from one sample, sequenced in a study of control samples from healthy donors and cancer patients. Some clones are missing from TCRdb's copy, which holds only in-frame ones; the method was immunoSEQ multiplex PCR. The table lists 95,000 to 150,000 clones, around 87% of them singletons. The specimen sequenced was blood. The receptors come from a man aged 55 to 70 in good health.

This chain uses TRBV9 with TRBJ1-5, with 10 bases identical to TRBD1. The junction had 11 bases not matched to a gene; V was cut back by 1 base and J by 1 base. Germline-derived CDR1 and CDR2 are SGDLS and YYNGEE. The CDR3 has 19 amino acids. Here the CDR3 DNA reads TGTGCCAGCAGCGTATGTCCGGGACAGGGGTTTATCAGCAATCAGCCCCAGCATTTT. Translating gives CASSVCPGQGFISNQPQHF.

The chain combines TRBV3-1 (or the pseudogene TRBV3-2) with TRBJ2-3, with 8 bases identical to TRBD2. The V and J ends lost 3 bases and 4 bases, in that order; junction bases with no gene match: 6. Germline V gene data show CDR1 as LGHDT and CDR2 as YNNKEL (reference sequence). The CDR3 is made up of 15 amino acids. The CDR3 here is CASSHPGRGADTQYF. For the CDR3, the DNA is TGTGCCAGCAGCCATCCAGGGCGGGGGGCAGATACGCAGTATTTT.

In DNA form, the CDR3 reads TGTGCCAGCAGTTACGTCCGGGGGCGAGGAAACAATGAGCAGTTCTTC. It codes for CASSYVRGRGNNEQFF. The V call is TRBV6-2 or TRBV6-3, the J call TRBJ2-1, with D perhaps TRBD1 or TRBD2 (6 bases each). Germline CDR1 reads MNHEY; CDR2 reads SVGEGT. This CDR3 has 16 amino acids. Trimming left V 2 bases short and J 5 bases short, with 16 bases between.

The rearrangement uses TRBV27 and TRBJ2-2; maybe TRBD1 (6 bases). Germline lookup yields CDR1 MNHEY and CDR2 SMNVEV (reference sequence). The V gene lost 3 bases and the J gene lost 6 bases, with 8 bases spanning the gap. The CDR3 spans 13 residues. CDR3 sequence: CASSFRTAGELFF. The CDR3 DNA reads TGTGCCAGCAGTTTTAGGACAGCCGGGGAGCTGTTTTTT.

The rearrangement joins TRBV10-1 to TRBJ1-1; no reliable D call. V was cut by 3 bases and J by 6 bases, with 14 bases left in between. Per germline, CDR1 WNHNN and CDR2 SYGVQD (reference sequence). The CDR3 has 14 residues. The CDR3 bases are TGCGCCAGCAGTGACCCCAGAGCCCCCGCTGAAGCTTTCTTT. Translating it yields CASSDPRAPAEAFF.

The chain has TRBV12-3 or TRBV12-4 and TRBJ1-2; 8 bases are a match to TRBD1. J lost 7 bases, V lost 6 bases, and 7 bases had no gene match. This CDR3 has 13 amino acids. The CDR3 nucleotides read TGTGCCAGCAGGCCGGGACAGGCGGCTGGCTACACCTTC. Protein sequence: CASRPGQAAGYTF.

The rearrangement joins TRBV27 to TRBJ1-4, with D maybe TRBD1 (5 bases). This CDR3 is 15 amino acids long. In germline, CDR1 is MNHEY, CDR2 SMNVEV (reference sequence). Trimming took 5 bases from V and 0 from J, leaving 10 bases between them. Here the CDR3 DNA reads TGTGCCAGCAGTCCTATAGGGGCAACTAATGAAAAACTGTTTTTT. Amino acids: CASSPIGATNEKLFF.

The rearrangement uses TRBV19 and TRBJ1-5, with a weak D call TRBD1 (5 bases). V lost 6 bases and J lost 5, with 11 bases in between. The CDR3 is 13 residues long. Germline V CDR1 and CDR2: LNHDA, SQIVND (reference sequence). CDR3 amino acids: CASSSTEYQPQHF. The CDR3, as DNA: TGTGCCAGTAGCTCGACAGAATATCAGCCCCAGCATTTT.

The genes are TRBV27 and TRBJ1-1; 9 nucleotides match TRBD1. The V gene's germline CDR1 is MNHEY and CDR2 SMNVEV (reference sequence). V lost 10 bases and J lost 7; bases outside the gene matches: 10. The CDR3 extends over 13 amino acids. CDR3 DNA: TGTGCCAACAACACAGGGGGCGGCGTTGAAGCTTTCTTT. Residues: CANNTGGGVEAFF.

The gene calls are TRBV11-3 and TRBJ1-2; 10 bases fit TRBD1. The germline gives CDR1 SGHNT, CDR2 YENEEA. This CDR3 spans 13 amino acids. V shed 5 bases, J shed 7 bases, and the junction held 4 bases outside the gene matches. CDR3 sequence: CASSGTGEIGYTF. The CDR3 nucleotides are TGTGCCAGCAGCGGGACAGGGGAGATTGGCTACACCTTC. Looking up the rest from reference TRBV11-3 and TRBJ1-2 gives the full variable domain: EAGVVQSPRYKIIEKKQPVAFWCNPISGHNTLYWYLQNLGQGPELLIRYENEEAVDDSQLPKDRFSAERLKGVDSTLKIQPAELGDSAVYLCASSGTGEIGYTFGSGTRLTVV.

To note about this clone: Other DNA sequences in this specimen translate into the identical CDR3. CDR3 protein: CASSLLSGNTIYF. DNA for the CDR3: TGTGCCAGCAGTTTACTCTCTGGAAACACCATATATTTT. The rearrangement joins TRBV28 to TRBJ1-3; no clear D gene. Trimming removed 2 bases at V and 0 bases at J, with 2 bases between. Germline values: CDR1 MDHEN, CDR2 SYDVKM. The CDR3 totals 13 residues.

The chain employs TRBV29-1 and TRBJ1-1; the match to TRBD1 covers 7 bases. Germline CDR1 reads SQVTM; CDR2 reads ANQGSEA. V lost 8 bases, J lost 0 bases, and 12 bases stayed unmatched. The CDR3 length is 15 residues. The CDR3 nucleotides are TGCAGCACGAACAGACAGGGCTCGATGAACACTGAAGCTTTCTTT. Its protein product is CSTNRQGSMNTEAFF.

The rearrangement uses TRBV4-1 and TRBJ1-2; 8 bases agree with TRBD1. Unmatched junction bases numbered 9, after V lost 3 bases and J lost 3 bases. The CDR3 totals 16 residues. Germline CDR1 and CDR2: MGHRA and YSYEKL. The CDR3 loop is CASSQSTGGGYYGYTF. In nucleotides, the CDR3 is TGCGCCAGCAGCCAGAGTACAGGGGGGGGGTACTATGGCTACACCTTC.

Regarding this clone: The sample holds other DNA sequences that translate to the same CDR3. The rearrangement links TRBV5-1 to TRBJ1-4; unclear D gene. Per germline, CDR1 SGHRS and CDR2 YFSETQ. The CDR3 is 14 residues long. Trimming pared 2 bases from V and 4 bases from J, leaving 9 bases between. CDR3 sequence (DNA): TGCGCCAGCAGCTTCGGTGGGAGTAATGAAAAACTGTTTTTT. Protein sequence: CASSFGGSNEKLFF.

The CDR3 DNA follows: TGTGCCAGTAGTAGACGACAGGATGGAGAGAGAGCTTTCTTT. Its protein is CASSRRQDGERAFF. The J gene is TRBJ1-1, the V gene TRBV19; weak D call: TRBD1 (6 bases). Germline-derived CDR1 and CDR2 are LNHDA and SQIVND (reference sequence). This CDR3 is built from 14 residues. V was cut by 4 bases and J by 10 bases, with 19 bases left in between.

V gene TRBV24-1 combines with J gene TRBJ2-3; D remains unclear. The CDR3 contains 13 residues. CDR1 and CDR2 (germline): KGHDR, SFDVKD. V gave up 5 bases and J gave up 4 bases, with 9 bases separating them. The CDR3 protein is CATSAGISDTQYF. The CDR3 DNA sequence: TGTGCCACCAGTGCCGGTATTTCAGATACGCAGTATTTT.

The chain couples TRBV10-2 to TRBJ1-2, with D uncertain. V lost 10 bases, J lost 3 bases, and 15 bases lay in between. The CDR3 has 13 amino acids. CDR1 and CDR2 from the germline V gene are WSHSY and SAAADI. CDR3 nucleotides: TGCGCCATCTCAGCCACGGGTGACTATGGCTACACCTTC. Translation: CAISATGDYGYTF.

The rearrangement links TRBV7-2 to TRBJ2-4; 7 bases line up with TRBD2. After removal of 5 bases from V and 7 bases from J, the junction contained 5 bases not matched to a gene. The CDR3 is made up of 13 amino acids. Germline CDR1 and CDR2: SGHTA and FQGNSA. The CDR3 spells CASSPGGLNIQYF. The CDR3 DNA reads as TGTGCCAGCAGCCCGGGAGGTCTCAACATTCAGTACTTC.

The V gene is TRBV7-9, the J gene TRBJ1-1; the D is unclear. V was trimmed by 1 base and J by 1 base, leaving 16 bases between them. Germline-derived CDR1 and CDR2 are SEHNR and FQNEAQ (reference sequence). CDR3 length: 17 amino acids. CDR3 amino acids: CASSLGITARRNTEAFF. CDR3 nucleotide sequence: TGTGCCAGCAGCTTAGGGATCACGGCCAGGCGGAACACTGAAGCTTTCTTT.

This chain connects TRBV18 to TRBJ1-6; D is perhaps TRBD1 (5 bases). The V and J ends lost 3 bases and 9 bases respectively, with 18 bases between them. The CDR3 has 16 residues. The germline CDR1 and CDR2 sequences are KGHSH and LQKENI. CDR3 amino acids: CASSPDQGLKISPLHF. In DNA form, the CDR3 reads TGTGCCAGCTCACCGGACCAGGGCCTAAAGATTTCACCCCTCCACTTT.

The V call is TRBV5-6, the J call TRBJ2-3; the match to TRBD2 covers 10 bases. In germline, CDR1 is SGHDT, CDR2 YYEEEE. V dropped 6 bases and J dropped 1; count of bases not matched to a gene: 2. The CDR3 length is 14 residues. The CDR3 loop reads CASTLAGGTDTQYF. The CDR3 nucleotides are TGTGCCAGCACCCTAGCGGGGGGCACAGATACGCAGTATTTT. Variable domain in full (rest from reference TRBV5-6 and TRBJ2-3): DAGVTQSPTHLIKTRGQQVTLRCSPKSGHDTVSWYQQALGQGPQFIFQYYEEEERQRGNFPDRFSGHQFPNYSSELNVNALLLGDSALYLCASTLAGGTDTQYFGPGTRLTVL.